The entry below describes one TCR beta chain. There is no known antigen for this receptor. The sample holds no much larger clone one base away, and base qualities are not on file. Using the deep immunoSEQ assay, multiplex PCR amplified TCR CDR3 regions from genomic DNA. Extracted genomic DNA from each cell subset was spread evenly across all wells of several immunoSEQ 96-well plates, with each plate serving as a replicate. Each replicate PCR for sorted subsets received about 210 ng genomic DNA, equal to 30,000 or so T cell genomes. Purified libraries were quantified with a Qubit 3.0 fluorometer, sized on a Bioanalyzer 2100, and re-quantified with the KAPA Library Quantification kit. A separate single-read 150-cycle Illumina NextSeq 550 flow cell was used to sequence each immunoSEQ 96-well plate. Per the source publication's procedure: Because the immunoSEQ output held only junctional sequences and lacked quality scores, the filtering could not match the filtering applied to full-length reads. Sequences were annotated with PyIR, a Python wrapper for IgBLAST v1.9, using IMGT germline references to assign V/J genes and CDR3. Reads with weak V/J assignments (E-value above 1e-6), missing CDR3, stop codons, out-of-frame junctions, or ambiguous translated residues were removed. V3J clonotypes were defined by identical inferred V gene, J gene, and CDR3 amino acid sequence. Percentage overlap between repertoires was computed as shared unique clonotypes divided by the size of the smaller repertoire. RTK rarefaction, the Chao1 estimator, and Recon v2.1 estimates of unobserved clonotypes were used to assess repertoire richness. Generation probabilities were computed with OLGA for all TCRbeta clonotypes obtained by the gDNA method from several donors. The clones in this table, taken by TCRdb from immuneACCESS, are in-frame only. Not every clone is retained; where verified, under half of the shortfall comes from an unresolved V gene, and the cause of the rest is unknown. That table gives V, J and clone size, and the DNA gave D and trimming. The sample profile shows under 1,100,000 clones; 78% of them were found once. Of the sample, roughly 0.62% falls within the top ten clones.

The entry originates in a study of shared clonotypes between healthy human individuals (dated by TCRdb to 2019 to 2021). The study in broad terms: A few men and a couple of women, aged 18 to 49 years, made up the cohort. Per donor, three plates each were used for CD4 naive and CD4 memory, two for CD8 naive, and one for CD8 memory. Blood TCR repertoires of roughly five healthy adults were deeply sequenced to estimate repertoire size and the extent of clonotype sharing between individuals. To increase sequencing depth and limit assay-specific biases, different laboratories used diverse techniques to prepare libraries and sequence TCR repertoires. Each donor's leukapheresis produced roughly between about 0.9 and 9.5 billion PBMCs.

Counted from cysteine to phenylalanine, this CDR3 has 13 amino acids. Only the CDR3 region is kept as DNA, spanning 39 bases read in frame from base 1. The junction carries 13 bases between V and J, which are trimmed by 11 bases and 2 bases respectively. Sequences MDHEN (CDR1) and SYDVKM (CDR2) are obtained from the germline V gene. On the study overall, not on this receptor specifically: Sharing across a few donors was observed for approximately 5% of naive CD4, less than 4% of naive CD8, about 2.3% of memory CD4, and about 0.4% of memory CD8 clonotypes. Higher generation probabilities were observed for clonotypes shared by all four sorted-subset donors than for non-shared clonotypes. Larger estimated clonotype richness was generally found for naive subsets than for memory subsets. Sampling was restricted to blood, and TCR repertoires in tissue are likely to differ from TCR repertoires in blood. Rarefaction of sorted-subset datasets indicated incomplete sequencing despite the large sequencing depth. Based on pairwise subsampling, the degree of clonotype sharing among donors was expected to be affected by sequencing depth. The genetic and exposure-history diversity represented was limited by the small number of donors.

Donors were healthy HIV-negative adults with no recently reported acute infections or vaccinations. Every donor was a Caucasian adult residing in Nashville, Tennessee, USA. CD4+ T cells were enriched by magnetic negative selection; naive cells were then positively selected on CD45RA, and the negative fraction formed the memory subset. After blood collection by leukapheresis, PBMCs were isolated using Ficoll-Histopaque density gradient centrifugation and then cryopreserved in the vapor phase of liquid nitrogen. Analytical flow cytometry was used to check the purity and quantity of every magnetically sorted T cell population. From each sorted fraction, genomic DNA was isolated and quantified by UV absorbance on a Nanodrop 2000c.

The rearrangement joined TRBV28 to TRBJ1-5; the D gene identity is not certain. The TCR sequence derives from a man aged 18 to 29 in good health. Some clones in this sample may be carry-over from other donors' samples. Specimen: memory CD4+ T cells from PBMCs. The cell subset or site label of this sample denotes: CD45RA-negative fraction. In nucleotide form, the sequence is TGTGCCTCCGAGGCGTCAGGCAATCAGCCCCAGCATTTT. This translates into CASEASGNQPQHF.